Shown below are 25 T cell receptor beta chains from a single sample sequenced in a study of cytomegalovirus exposure and HLA in healthy donors. The PCR contained 60 Vbeta and 13 Jbeta primers. Produced via immunoSEQ multiplex PCR; TCRdb's table is partial and in-frame only. Counted here are over 90,000 clones, nearly 70% occurring once; the ten biggest clones make up over 12%. Sequenced: PBMCs. These receptor sequences come from a woman between 50 and 59 years old in good health and CMV-seropositive.

The CDR3: CASSTGGGEKLFF. The CDR3 nucleotides read TGTGCCAGCAGCACAGGGGGCGGGGAAAAACTGTTTTTT. The chain links TRBV5-4 to TRBJ1-4; TRBD1 matches 9 bases. From germline, CDR1 is SGHNT and CDR2 YYREEE (reference sequence). V dropped 4 bases and J dropped 8; count of bases not matched to a gene: 3. This CDR3 has 13 residues. Full variable domain (rest looked up from reference TRBV5-4 and TRBJ1-4): ETGVTQSPTHLIKTRGQQVTLRCSSQSGHNTVSWYQQALGQGPQFIFQYYREEENGRGNFPPRFSGLQFPNYSSELNVNALELDDSALYLCASSTGGGEKLFFGSGTQLSVL.

The chain uses TRBV7-2 and TRBJ2-5; TRBD1 matches at 7 bases. In germline, CDR1 is SGHTA, CDR2 FQGNSA. The ends lost 5 bases at V and 7 bases at J; junction bases unmatched: 7. The CDR3 loop spans 13 amino acids. The DNA for the CDR3 is TGTGCCAGCAGCCTTGACAGGGAAGCGACCCAGTACTTC. Translation: CASSLDREATQYF.

This clone was found a few times. V is TRBV9 and J is TRBJ2-7, with 8 bases matching TRBD1. The ends lost 2 bases at V and 6 bases at J; junction bases unmatched: 7. This CDR3 region has 14 residues. Germline V gene sequence: CDR1 SGDLS, CDR2 YYNGEE. CDR3 amino acids: CASSVDGQGGEQYF. CDR3 DNA: TGTGCCAGCAGCGTGGATGGACAGGGTGGCGAGCAGTACTTC.

J is TRBJ2-7 and V is TRBV7-6; 7 nucleotides line up with TRBD1. The CDR3 consists of 15 residues. The germline V gene has CDR1 SGHVS and CDR2 FNYEAQ. Trimming cost V 5 bases and J 2 bases; bases outside gene matches: 9. This CDR3 is CASSPLTGNTYEQYF. As DNA, the CDR3 is TGTGCCAGCAGCCCCCTGACAGGGAATACCTACGAGCAGTACTTC.

This rearrangement joins TRBV28 to TRBJ2-5, with D unclear. The CDR3 has 14 amino acids. V was clipped by 8 bases and J by 4 bases, with 17 bases between them. Germline loops: CDR1 MDHEN, CDR2 SYDVKM. This CDR3 is CASATNLLLETQYF. Written as DNA, the CDR3 is TGTGCCAGCGCTACGAATCTCCTACTAGAGACCCAGTACTTC.

The chain has TRBV6-1 and TRBJ2-3; D unclear. V was clipped by 6 bases and J by 0 bases, with 10 bases between them. CDR1 is MNHNS and CDR2 is SASEGT in the germline V gene. The CDR3 covers 14 residues. The CDR3 loop reads CASRSLRSTDTQYF. The CDR3 DNA sequence: TGTGCCAGCAGGAGCCTGCGGAGCACAGATACGCAGTATTTT.

This rearrangement joins TRBV5-4 to TRBJ2-2; D perhaps matches TRBD2 (5 bases). Germline loops: CDR1 SGHNT, CDR2 YYREEE (reference sequence). This CDR3 comprises 14 residues. Trimming removed 5 bases from V and 5 bases from J, with 13 bases in between. CDR3 nucleotides: TGTGCCAGCAGTCCCGGTCGGGGAACCGGGGAGCTGTTTTTT. As protein: CASSPGRGTGELFF.

The V and J genes are TRBV4-2 and TRBJ2-7; TRBD2 matches at 8 bases. J was trimmed by 3 bases and V by 4 bases; bases with no gene match: 11. Germline loops: CDR1 LGHNA, CDR2 YNFKEQ. This CDR3 region has 16 residues. CDR3 sequence: CASSPFSGRRNYEQYF. Written as DNA, the CDR3 is TGTGCCAGCAGCCCGTTCAGCGGGAGAAGGAACTACGAGCAGTACTTC.

Points on this clone: One end of the junction does not line up with germline, which may come from a read error. The rearrangement joins TRBV5-1 to TRBJ2-6; TRBD1 matches at 8 bases. There are 18 residues in the CDR3. Germline CDR1 reads SGHRS; CDR2 reads YFSETQ. The CDR3 nucleotides read TGCGCCAGCAGCTTGGGGACAGGGCAGTCCTCTGGGGCCAACGTCCTGGCTTTC. Residues: CASSLGTGQSSGANVLAF. Full variable domain (remainder filled in from reference TRBV5-1 and TRBJ2-6): KAGVTQTPRYLIKTRGQQVTLSCSPISGHRSVSWYQQTPGQGLQFLFEYFSETQRNKGNFPGRFSGRQFSNSRSEMNVSTLELGDSALYLCASSLGTGQSSGANVLAFGAGSRLTVL.

CDR3 in DNA: TGTGCCAGCGGGACTCAGTCCTACAATGAGCAGTTCTTC. This gives the protein CASGTQSYNEQFF. J is TRBJ2-1 and V is TRBV2, with a tentative D call TRBD2 (6 bases). CDR3 length: 13 residues. Per the germline V gene, CDR1 is SNHLY and CDR2 is FYNNEI. Deletions cut 8 bases from V and 1 base from J, with 9 bases between. Filled out from reference TRBV2 and TRBJ2-1, the complete variable domain reads EPEVTQTPSHQVTQMGQEVILRCVPISNHLYFYWYRQILGQKVEFLVSFYNNEISEKSEIFDDQFSVERPDGSNFTLKIRSTKLEDSAMYFCASGTQSYNEQFFGPGTRLTVL.

A few counts support this clone. Distinct nucleotide sequences in the sample also encode this CDR3. This rearrangement joins TRBV5-1 to TRBJ1-6, with 7 positions matching TRBD1. With 2 bases clipped from V and 7 bases from J, the junction kept 3 bases outside the gene matches. In germline, CDR1 is SGHRS, CDR2 YFSETQ. The CDR3 totals 14 residues. CDR3: CASSFWDSNSPLHF. CDR3 coding DNA: TGCGCCAGCAGCTTCTGGGACAGCAATTCACCCCTCCACTTT. Complete variable domain (other parts from reference TRBV5-1 and TRBJ1-6): KAGVTQTPRYLIKTRGQQVTLSCSPISGHRSVSWYQQTPGQGLQFLFEYFSETQRNKGNFPGRFSGRQFSNSRSEMNVSTLELGDSALYLCASSFWDSNSPLHFGNGTRLTVT.

This clone was counted a single time. The J gene is TRBJ2-5, the V gene TRBV14, with 7 bases fitting TRBD1. Unmatched junction bases numbered 9, after V lost 6 bases and J lost 11 bases. This CDR3 has 12 amino acids. The V gene's germline CDR1 is SGHDN and CDR2 FVKESK. This CDR3 reads CASREFTGEQYF. In nucleotides, the CDR3 is TGTGCCAGCAGAGAGTTTACAGGGGAGCAGTACTTC.

The chain joins TRBV28 to TRBJ1-1; D is possibly TRBD1 (5 bases). Germline V gene data show CDR1 as MDHEN and CDR2 as SYDVKM. This CDR3 has 13 residues. The V end was cut by 5 bases, the J end by 0 bases, with 7 bases between. This CDR3 reads CASSEGVNTEAFF. CDR3 DNA sequence: TGTGCCAGCAGTGAAGGGGTGAACACTGAAGCTTTCTTT.

The chain uses TRBV7-3 and TRBJ2-1; 14 bases are shared with TRBD2. The germline V gene has CDR1 SGHTA and CDR2 FQGTGA. V lost 5 bases and J lost 7; bases outside the gene matches: 13. This CDR3 contains 18 residues. CDR3 sequence reads: CASSQRPPGTSGRNEQFF. The CDR3 DNA follows: TGTGCCAGCAGCCAACGCCCGCCCGGGACTAGCGGGAGAAATGAGCAGTTCTTC.

V is TRBV29-1 and J is TRBJ2-5; 10 nucleotides align to TRBD1. CDR3 length equals 13 residues. The germline CDR1 and CDR2 sequences are SQVTM and ANQGSEA. Unmatched junction bases numbered 14, after V lost 6 bases and J lost 13 bases. The CDR3 protein is CSVDPPGQGRPYF. CDR3 DNA sequence: TGCAGCGTAGATCCTCCGGGACAGGGGAGGCCGTACTTC.

This chain links TRBV5-8 with TRBJ1-5; 7 bases line up with TRBD1. The CDR3 has 18 amino acids. Looked up from germline, CDR1 is SGHTS and CDR2 is YDEGEE. J lost 1 base, V lost 0 bases, and 10 bases had no gene match. The CDR3 protein is CASSLGDRAVSSNQPQHF. CDR3 bases: TGTGCCAGCAGCTTGGGCGACAGGGCTGTATCGAGCAATCAGCCCCAGCATTTT.

This clone is labeled as medium-sized. The chain combines TRBV4-3 with TRBJ2-7; 11 nucleotides align to TRBD2. This CDR3 region has 18 residues. V was pared by 2 bases and J by 3 bases, with 12 bases of the junction left unmatched. Germline assignment: CDR1 LGHNA and CDR2 YSLEER. The CDR3 region is CASSQRLVAGGPVYEQYF. The CDR3 region has the DNA TGCGCCAGCAGCCAAAGATTGGTAGCGGGAGGGCCGGTCTACGAGCAGTACTTC.

The chain carries TRBV11-2 and TRBJ2-1; 9 nucleotides line up with TRBD2. Looked up from germline, CDR1 is SGHAT and CDR2 is FQNNGV. V was pared by 2 bases and J by 1 base, with 9 bases of the junction left unmatched. The CDR3 contains 18 residues. The CDR3 here is CASSLRDRLAVSYNEQFF. The DNA for the CDR3 is TGTGCCAGCAGCTTAAGGGACCGACTAGCGGTATCCTACAATGAGCAGTTCTTC.

The rearrangement uses TRBV28 and TRBJ1-1; no firm D call. V was trimmed by 4 bases and J by 1 base, leaving 22 bases between them. Germline V lookup: CDR1 MDHEN, CDR2 SYDVKM. CDR3 length equals 18 residues. The CDR3 region is CASSYKAPFNSANTEAFF. The DNA of the CDR3 is TGTGCCAGCAGTTATAAAGCGCCGTTTAACTCTGCGAACACTGAAGCTTTCTTT.

The CDR3 nucleotides read TGTGCCAGCAGTCGCACCGGGACTACTCACGAGCAGTACTTC. This encodes CASSRTGTTHEQYF. The chain uses TRBV5-6 and TRBJ2-7; the match to TRBD2 covers 7 bases. Germline V lookup: CDR1 SGHDT, CDR2 YYEEEE. V shed 5 bases and J 5 bases; nucleotides not matched to a gene: 10. The CDR3 consists of 14 residues.

The J gene is TRBJ2-1, the V gene TRBV10-2; TRBD2 might be the D (5 bases). This CDR3 spans 11 amino acids. The ends were cut back, 10 bases at V and 9 bases at J, with 13 bases in the middle. Germline assignment: CDR1 WSHSY and CDR2 SAAADI. The CDR3 loop is CATTDSPEQFF. CDR3 coding DNA: TGCGCCACCACGGACTCGCCTGAGCAGTTCTTC.

This clone was seen only once. The V call is TRBV12-5, the J call TRBJ2-1; D is perhaps TRBD2 (6 bases). Germline loops: CDR1 LGHNT, CDR2 FRNRAP. Deletions cut 7 bases from V and 4 bases from J, with 8 bases between. There are 12 residues in the CDR3. CDR3 nucleotides: TGTGCTAGTGCCGGAGGGTACAATGAGCAGTTCTTC. Its protein is CASAGGYNEQFF.

In this sample, this clone turned up a few times. CDR3 sequence reads: CASSPLTGSVAFF. CDR3 coding DNA: TGTGCCAGCAGCCCCCTGACAGGGTCCGTAGCTTTCTTT. This chain connects TRBV7-2 to TRBJ1-1, with 7 bases that match TRBD1. The length of the CDR3 is 13 residues. The ends lost 5 bases at V and 10 bases at J; junction bases unmatched: 10. The germline V gene encodes CDR1 SGHTA and CDR2 FQGNSA.

The CDR3 reads CASSSPGTGRHGGYEQYF. The DNA of the CDR3 is TGTGCCAGCAGTTCACCCGGGACAGGCCGACATGGTGGCTACGAGCAGTACTTC. The chain is built from TRBV27 and TRBJ2-7; 8 bases agree with TRBD1. The CDR3 spans 18 residues. J gave up 3 bases and V 4 bases, and 17 bases lay outside the gene matches. In germline, CDR1 is MNHEY, CDR2 SMNVEV (reference sequence).

This chain joins TRBV28 and TRBJ1-2, with 10 bases identical to TRBD1. CDR1 MDHEN and CDR2 SYDVKM come from the germline V gene. This CDR3 region has 14 residues. V was clipped by 3 bases and J by 8 bases; unmatched bases: 6. CDR3 DNA sequence: TGTGCCAGCAGTTTCCCCGGGACAGGGGTAGGCTACACCTTC. Translated: CASSFPGTGVGYTF.